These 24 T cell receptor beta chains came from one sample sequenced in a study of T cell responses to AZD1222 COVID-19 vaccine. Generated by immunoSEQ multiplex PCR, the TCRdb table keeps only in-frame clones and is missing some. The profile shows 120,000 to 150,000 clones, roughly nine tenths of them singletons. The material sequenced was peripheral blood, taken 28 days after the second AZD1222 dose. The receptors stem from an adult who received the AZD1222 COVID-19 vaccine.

The CDR3 reads CASSDRAGTYEQYF. CDR3 bases: TGTGCCAGCAGTGACAGGGCGGGAACCTACGAGCAGTACTTC. The V and J genes are TRBV27 and TRBJ2-7, with D perhaps matching TRBD1 (7 bases). V was shortened by 5 bases and J by 2 bases, with 13 bases between the two germline ends. The CDR3 spans 14 residues. CDR1 is MNHEY, CDR2 SMNVEV, per germline (reference sequence).

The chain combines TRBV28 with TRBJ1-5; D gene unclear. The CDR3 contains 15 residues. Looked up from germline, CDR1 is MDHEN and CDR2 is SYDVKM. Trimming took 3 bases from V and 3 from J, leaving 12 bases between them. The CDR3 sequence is CASSFARGSNQPQHF. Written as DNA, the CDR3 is TGTGCCAGCAGTTTCGCCCGCGGTTCCAATCAGCCCCAGCATTTT.

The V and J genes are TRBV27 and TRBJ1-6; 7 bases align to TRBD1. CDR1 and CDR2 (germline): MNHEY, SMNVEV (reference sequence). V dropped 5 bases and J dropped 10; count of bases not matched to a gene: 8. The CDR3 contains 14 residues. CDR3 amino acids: CASSGQGVSSPLHF. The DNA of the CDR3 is TGTGCCAGCAGTGGCCAGGGGGTAAGCTCACCCCTCCACTTT.

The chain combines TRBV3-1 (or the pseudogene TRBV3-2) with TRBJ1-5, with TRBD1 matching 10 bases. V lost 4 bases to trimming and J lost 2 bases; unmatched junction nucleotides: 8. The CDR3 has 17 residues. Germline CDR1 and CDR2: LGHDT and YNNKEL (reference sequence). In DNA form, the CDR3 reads TGTGCCAGCAGCCCCCGGGACAGGGGATTTCGCAATCAGCCCCAGCATTTT. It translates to CASSPRDRGFRNQPQHF.

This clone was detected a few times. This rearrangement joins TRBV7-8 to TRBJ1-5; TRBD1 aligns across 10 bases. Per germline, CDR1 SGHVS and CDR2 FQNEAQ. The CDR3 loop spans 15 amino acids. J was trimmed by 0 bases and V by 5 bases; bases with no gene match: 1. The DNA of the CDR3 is TGTGCCAGCAGCCGGGACAGGGGTAGCAATCAGCCCCAGCATTTT. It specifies CASSRDRGSNQPQHF.

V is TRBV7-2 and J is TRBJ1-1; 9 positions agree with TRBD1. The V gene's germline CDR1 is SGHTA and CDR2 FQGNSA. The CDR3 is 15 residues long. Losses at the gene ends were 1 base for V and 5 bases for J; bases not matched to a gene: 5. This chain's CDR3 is CASSLGQGGGTEAFF. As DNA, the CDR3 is TGTGCCAGCAGCTTAGGACAGGGGGGAGGGACTGAAGCTTTCTTT.

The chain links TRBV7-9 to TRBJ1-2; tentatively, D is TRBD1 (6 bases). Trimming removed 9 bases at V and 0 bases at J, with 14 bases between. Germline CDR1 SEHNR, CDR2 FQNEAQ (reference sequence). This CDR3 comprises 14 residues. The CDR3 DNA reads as TGTGCCAGTACCGGACAGAACGCTAACTATGGCTACACCTTC. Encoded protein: CASTGQNANYGYTF.

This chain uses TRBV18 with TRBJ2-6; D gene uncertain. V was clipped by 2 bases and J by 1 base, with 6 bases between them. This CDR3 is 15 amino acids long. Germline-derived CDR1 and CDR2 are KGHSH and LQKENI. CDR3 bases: TGTGCCAGCTCACCAACGGGTTCTGGGGCCAACGTCCTGACTTTC. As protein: CASSPTGSGANVLTF.

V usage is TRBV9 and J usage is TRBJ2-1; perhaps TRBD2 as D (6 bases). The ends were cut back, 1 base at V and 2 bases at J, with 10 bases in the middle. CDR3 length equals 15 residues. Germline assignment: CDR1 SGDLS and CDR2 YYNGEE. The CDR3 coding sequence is TGTGCCAGCAGCGTACTGGGGGGAACCTACAATGAGCAGTTCTTC. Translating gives CASSVLGGTYNEQFF.

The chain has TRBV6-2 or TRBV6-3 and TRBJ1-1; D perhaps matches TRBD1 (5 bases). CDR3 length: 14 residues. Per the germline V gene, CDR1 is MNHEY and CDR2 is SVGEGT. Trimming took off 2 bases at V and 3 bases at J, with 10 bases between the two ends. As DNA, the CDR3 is TGTGCCAGCAGTTACGACAGTATTTACACTGAAGCTTTCTTT. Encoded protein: CASSYDSIYTEAFF.

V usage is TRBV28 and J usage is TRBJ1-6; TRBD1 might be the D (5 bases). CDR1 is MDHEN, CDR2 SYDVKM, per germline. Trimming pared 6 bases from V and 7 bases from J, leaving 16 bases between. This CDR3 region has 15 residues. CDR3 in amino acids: CASSETGRGNSPLHF. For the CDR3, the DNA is TGTGCCAGCAGCGAGACGGGGAGGGGAAATTCACCCCTCCACTTT.

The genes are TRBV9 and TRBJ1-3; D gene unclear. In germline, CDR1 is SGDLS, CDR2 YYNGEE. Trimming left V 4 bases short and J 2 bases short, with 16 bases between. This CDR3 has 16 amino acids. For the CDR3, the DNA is TGTGCCAGCAGCCCCCCAGCGGGGTTCGCTGGAAACACCATATATTTT. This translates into CASSPPAGFAGNTIYF.

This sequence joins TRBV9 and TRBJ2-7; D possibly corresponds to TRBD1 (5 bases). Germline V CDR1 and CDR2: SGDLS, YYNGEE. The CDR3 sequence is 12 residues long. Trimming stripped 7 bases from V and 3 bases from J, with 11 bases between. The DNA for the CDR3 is TGTGCCAGCCAGGGTGAGAACTACGAGCAGTACTTC. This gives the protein CASQGENYEQYF. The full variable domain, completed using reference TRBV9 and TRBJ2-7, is DSGVTQTPKHLITATGQRVTLRCSPRSGDLSVYWYQQSLDQGLQFLIQYYNGEERAKGNILERFSAQQFPDLHSELNLSSLELGDSALYFCASQGENYEQYFGPGTRLTVT.

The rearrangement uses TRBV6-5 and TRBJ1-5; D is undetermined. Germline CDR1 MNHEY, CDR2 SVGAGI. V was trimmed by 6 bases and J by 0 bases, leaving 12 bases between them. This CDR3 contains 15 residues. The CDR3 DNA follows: TGTGCCAGCAGAGTCGTAACAGCTAGCAATCAGCCCCAGCATTTT. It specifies CASRVVTASNQPQHF.

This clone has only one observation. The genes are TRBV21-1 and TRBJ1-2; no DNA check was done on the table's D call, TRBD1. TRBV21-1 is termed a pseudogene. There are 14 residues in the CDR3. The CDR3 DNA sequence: TGTGCCAGCAGCGCCCGCGACAGGGGGTATGGCTACACCTTC. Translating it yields CASSARDRGYGYTF.

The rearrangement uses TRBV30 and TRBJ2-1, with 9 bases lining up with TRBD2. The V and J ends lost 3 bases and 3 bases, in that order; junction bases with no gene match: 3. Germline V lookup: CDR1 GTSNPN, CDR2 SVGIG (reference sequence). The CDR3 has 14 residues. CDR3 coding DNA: TGTGCCTGGAGGCGGGGGGGGATCTACAATGAGCAGTTCTTC. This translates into CAWRRGGIYNEQFF. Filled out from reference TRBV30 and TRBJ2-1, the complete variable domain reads SQTIHQWPATLVQPVGSPLSLECTVEGTSNPNLYWYRQAAGRGLQLLFYSVGIGQISSEVPQNLSASRPQDRQFILSSKKLLLSDSGFYLCAWRRGGIYNEQFFGPGTRLTVL.

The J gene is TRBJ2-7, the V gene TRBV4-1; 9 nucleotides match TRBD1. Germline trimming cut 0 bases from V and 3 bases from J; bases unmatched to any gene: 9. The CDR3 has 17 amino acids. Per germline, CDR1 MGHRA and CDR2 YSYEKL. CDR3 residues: CASSQDPGGQGIYEQYF. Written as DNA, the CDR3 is TGCGCCAGCAGCCAAGACCCCGGGGGACAGGGTATCTACGAGCAGTACTTC.

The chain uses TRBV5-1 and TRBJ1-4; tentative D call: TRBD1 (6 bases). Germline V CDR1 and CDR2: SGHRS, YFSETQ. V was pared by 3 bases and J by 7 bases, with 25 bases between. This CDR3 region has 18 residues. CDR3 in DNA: TGCGCCAGCAGCTGGGGGAACCTGACAGGCCGTGCGGGTGAAAAACTGTTTTTT. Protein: CASSWGNLTGRAGEKLFF.

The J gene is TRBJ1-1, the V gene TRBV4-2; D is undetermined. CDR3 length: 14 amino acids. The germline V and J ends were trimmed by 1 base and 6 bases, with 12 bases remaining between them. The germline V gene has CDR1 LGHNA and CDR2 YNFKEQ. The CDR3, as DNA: TGTGCCAGCAGCCAAGTCCACGGTGCATCTGAAGCTTTCTTT. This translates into CASSQVHGASEAFF.

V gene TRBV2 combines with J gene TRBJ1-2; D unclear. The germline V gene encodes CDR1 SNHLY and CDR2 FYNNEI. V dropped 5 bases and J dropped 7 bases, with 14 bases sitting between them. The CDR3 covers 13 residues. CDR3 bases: TGTGCCAGCAGTAACCCCCCCATTAGTGGCTACACCTTC. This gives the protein CASSNPPISGYTF.

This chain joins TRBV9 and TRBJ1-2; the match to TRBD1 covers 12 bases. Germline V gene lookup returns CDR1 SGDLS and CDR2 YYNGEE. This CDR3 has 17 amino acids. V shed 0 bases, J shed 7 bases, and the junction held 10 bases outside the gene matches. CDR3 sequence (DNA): TGTGCCAGCAGCGTAGGAAGGGACAGGGGGCTTACGTTTGGCTACACCTTC. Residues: CASSVGRDRGLTFGYTF.

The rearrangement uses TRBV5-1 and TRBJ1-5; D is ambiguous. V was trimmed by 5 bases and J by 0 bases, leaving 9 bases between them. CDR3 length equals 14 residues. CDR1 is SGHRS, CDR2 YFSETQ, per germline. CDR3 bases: TGCGCCAGCAGAGAGGAGGGTAGCAATCAGCCCCAGCATTTT. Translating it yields CASREEGSNQPQHF.

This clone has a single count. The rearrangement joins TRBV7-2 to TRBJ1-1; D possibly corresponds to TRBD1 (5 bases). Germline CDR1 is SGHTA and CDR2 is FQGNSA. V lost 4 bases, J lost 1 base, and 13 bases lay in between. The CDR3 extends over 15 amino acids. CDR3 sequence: CASSSPARANTEAFF. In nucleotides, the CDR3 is TGTGCCAGCAGCTCCCCCGCCAGGGCGAACACTGAAGCTTTCTTT. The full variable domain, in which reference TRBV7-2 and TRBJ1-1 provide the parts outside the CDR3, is GAGVSQSPSNKVTEKGKDVELRCDPISGHTALYWYRQSLGQGLEFLIYFQGNSAPDKSGLPSDRFSAERTGGSVSTLTIQRTQQEDSAVYLCASSSPARANTEAFFGQGTRLTVV.

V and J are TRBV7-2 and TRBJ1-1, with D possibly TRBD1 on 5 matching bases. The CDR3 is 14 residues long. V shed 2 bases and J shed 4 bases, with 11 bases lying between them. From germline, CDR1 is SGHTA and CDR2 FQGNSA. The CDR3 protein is CASSLWGSGTEAFF. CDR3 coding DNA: TGTGCCAGCAGCTTATGGGGGTCGGGCACTGAAGCTTTCTTT.